This is a list of T cell receptor beta chains from one sample in a study of OX40 agonist ivuxolimab in advanced cancers. The repertoire was sequenced with immunoSEQ multiplex PCR; TCRdb's copy has only in-frame clones and lacks some. The sample includes under 45,000 clones, around 80% of them seen just once. Sample: CD4+ or CD8+ T cells sorted from blood, taken in a trial of the OX40 agonist ivuxolimab. The origin of the receptors is an adult with an advanced solid tumor such as melanoma, head and neck, liver or kidney cancer. Both conserved end residues are part of each CDR3. A D gene is named only where the DNA matches it firmly. A row's size may be missing; if present it is once, few, many or a size class.

TRBJ1-2 - TRBV29-1 - TGCAGCGTTGACCCAAGTTGGACAGCGGTATATGGCTACACCTTC CSVDPSWTAVYGYTF
TRBJ1-2 TRBD1 TRBV7-2 - TGTGCCAGCAGCCTATCCCCGGGGACAGGGGGTGGCTACACCTTC CASSLSPGTGGGYTF
TRBJ1-1 - TRBV12-5 - TGTGCTAGTGGTTTGGGGAGCACAGCTTTCTTT CASGLGSTAFF
TRBJ1-1 - TRBV11-3 once TGTGCCAGCAGCTTCTCGGGGACGGGGGGTTATGAGGAAGCTTTCTTT CASSFSGTGGYEEAFF
TRBJ1-1 - TRBV2 - TGTGCCAGTACACAGGGAGAGAACACTGAAGCTTTCTTT CASTQGENTEAFF
TRBJ2-7 - TRBV11-2 - TGTGCCAGCAGCCCCCTTAAAAGGGTGGCCTCCTACGAGCAGTACTTC CASSPLKRVASYEQYF
TRBJ2-7 - TRBV7-6 - TGTGCCAGCAGCCCAACGGGGGCGGAGCAGTACTTC CASSPTGAEQYF
TRBJ2-7 - TRBV5-1 - TGCGCCAGCAGCTTTGCGGGGCTGGGGGAGCAGTACTTC CASSFAGLGEQYF
TRBJ2-1 TRBD2 TRBV7-8 - TGTGCCAGCAGCTTGGAACTAGCGGGAGCGAATGAGCAGTTCTTC CASSLELAGANEQFF
TRBJ2-3 - TRBV13 - TGTGCCAGCAGCTCCCGGGACACAAACACAGATACGCAGTATTTT CASSSRDTNTDTQYF
TRBJ1-1 - TRBV20-1 once TGCAGTGCTAGGTCGAACACTGAAGCTTTCTTT CSARSNTEAFF
TRBJ2-1 - TRBV7-9 - TGTGCCAGCAGCGTTTCCGGTACAGGGATGGGCAATGAGCAGTTCTTC CASSVSGTGMGNEQFF
TRBJ2-1 - TRBV30 - TGTGCCTGGAGTCACACCGAGGGCGGGTACAATGAGCAGTTCTTC CAWSHTEGGYNEQFF
TRBJ2-5 - TRBV6-1 - TGTGCCAGCAGGTTACTAGTCGTGGAGACCCAGTACTTC CASRLLVVETQYF
TRBJ1-6 - TRBV19 once TGTGCCAGTAGTATGGCAGGGCTCAGCTCCTATAATTCACCCCTCCACTTT CASSMAGLSSYNSPLHF
TRBJ2-7 TRBD2 TRBV5-1 - TGCGCCAGCAGCTCAGACCCACTAGCGGGGGTTACGAAGCAGTACTTC CASSSDPLAGVTKQYF
TRBJ1-4 TRBD1 TRBV5-6 - TGTGCCTCCCGACAGGGCGGTGAGAGTGAAAAACTGTTTTTT CASRQGGESEKLFF
TRBJ1-2 - TRBV6-5 - TGTGCCAGCAGTCCCCTCCAGGGGCAATATGGCTACACCTTC CASSPLQGQYGYTF
TRBJ2-7 - TRBV7-2 - TGTGCCAGCAGCCGTACAGGGACTAATCTCTACGAGCAGTACTTC CASSRTGTNLYEQYF
TRBJ2-1 - TRBV5-1 - TGCGCCAGCAGCGAGGGACTGCCTCTGTACAATGAGCAGTTCTTC CASSEGLPLYNEQFF
TRBJ2-7 - TRBV28 once TGTGCCAGCAGCCAGACGGGGGCTCTCTCCTACGAGCAGTACTTC CASSQTGALSYEQYF
TRBJ1-2 - TRBV6-6 - TGTGCCAGCAGATCGAGGGACGGAGCTAACTATGGCTACACCTTC CASRSRDGANYGYTF
TRBJ1-4 - TRBV6-5 - TGTGCCAGCAGTTATAGACCGGACAGAGAACTGTTTTTT CASSYRPDRELFF
TRBJ1-1 - TRBV7-9 few TGTGCCAGCAGGGCTGGGGTTGAAGCTTTCTTT CASRAGVEAFF
TRBJ1-6 TRBD1 TRBV2 - TGTGCCACCACAGGGGAGTATAATTCACCCCTCCACTTT CATTGEYNSPLHF
TRBJ2-3 TRBD1 TRBV5-6 few TGTGCCAGCAGCTTGAGGACAGGGAGCACAGATACGCAGTATTTT CASSLRTGSTDTQYF
TRBJ2-3 - TRBV5-1 once TGCGCCAGCAGCTTGGCTGGCAGCCGATACACAGATACGCAGTATTTT CASSLAGSRYTDTQYF
TRBJ2-3 - TRBV11-3 once TGTGCCAGCAGCTTAAGTCGAATGCAGGGTGGGGCGGGCACAGATACGCAGTATTTT CASSLSRMQGGAGTDTQYF
TRBJ1-1 TRBD1 TRBV6-5 - TGTGCCAGCACCAGGACAGGAATGAACACTGAAGCTTTCTTT CASTRTGMNTEAFF